This entry is about one TCR beta chain. CDR3 length: 14 residues. The germline V gene encodes CDR1 SGHTA and CDR2 FQGTGA. Trimming took 1 base from V and 4 from J, leaving 8 bases between them. This sample is drawn from a study of blood T cell repertoires in COVID-19. Study-level information: COVID-19 samples from acute and convalescent phases originated in the United States, Italy and Spain. T cells, B-cell-depleted T cells, or PBMCs supplied cDNA or gDNA.

How the authors handled the data: It was from reference gene primer amplification that nucleated cell counts were estimated. The repertoire was sequenced with immunoSEQ multiplex PCR; TCRdb's copy has only in-frame clones and lacks some. Clone size and V and J calls were adopted from that table, with D and trimming inferred from the DNA. Among tens of thousands of clones listed, around nine tenths were seen once. The sequence was obtained from a man aged 65-85 years with acute or convalescent COVID-19. What was sequenced was peripheral blood. This chain links TRBV7-3 with TRBJ2-1; D is undetermined. The CDR3: CASSLRASYNEQFF. DNA for the CDR3: TGTGCCAGCAGCTTAAGGGCTTCTTACAATGAGCAGTTCTTC. The complete variable domain, with remaining parts taken from reference TRBV7-3 and TRBJ2-1, reads GAGVSQTPSNKVTEKGKYVELRCDPISGHTALYWYRQSLGQGPEFLIYFQGTGAADDSGLPNDRFFAVRPEGSVSTLKIQRTERGDSAVYLCASSLRASYNEQFFGPGTRLTVL.